This TCR beta chain was captured in a study of T cell responses to AZD1222 COVID-19 vaccine. TCRdb's copy holds only in-frame clones and misses some; the assay was immunoSEQ multiplex PCR. The table includes some 130,000 clones, approximately 84% detected once. V dropped 2 bases and J dropped 7 bases, with 20 bases sitting between them. This CDR3 comprises 17 residues. Germline assignment: CDR1 MDHEN and CDR2 SYDVKM. This receptor was obtained from an adult in good health. The rearrangement links TRBV28 to TRBJ1-4; no clear D gene. Sample: peripheral blood, taken on day 0 of AZD1222 vaccination. CDR3 protein: CASSLPLGLGNSEKLFF. DNA of the CDR3: TGTGCCAGCAGTTTACCCTTGGGTTTGGGGAATAGTGAAAAACTGTTTTTT.